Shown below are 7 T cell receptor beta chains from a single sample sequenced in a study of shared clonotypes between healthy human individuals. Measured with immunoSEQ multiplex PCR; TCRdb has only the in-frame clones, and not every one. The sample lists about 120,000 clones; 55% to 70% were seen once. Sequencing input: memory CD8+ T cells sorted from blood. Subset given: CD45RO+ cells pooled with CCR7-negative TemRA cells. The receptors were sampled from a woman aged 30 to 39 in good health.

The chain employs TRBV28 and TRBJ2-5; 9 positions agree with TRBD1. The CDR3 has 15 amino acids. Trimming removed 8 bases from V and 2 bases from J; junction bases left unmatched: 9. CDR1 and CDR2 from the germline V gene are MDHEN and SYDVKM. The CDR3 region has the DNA TGTGCCAGCGCCGCGGGGACAGGGTTACAAGAGACCCAGTACTTC. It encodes CASAAGTGLQETQYF. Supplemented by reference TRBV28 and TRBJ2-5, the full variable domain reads DVKVTQSSRYLVKRTGEKVFLECVQDMDHENMFWYRQDPGLGLRLIYFSYDVKMKEKGDIPEGYSVSREKKERFSLILESASTNQTSMYLCASAAGTGLQETQYFGPGTRLLVL.

The CDR3 region is CASSLRGTLNTEAFF. CDR3 nucleotides: TGCGCCAGCAGCCTTAGGGGGACATTGAACACTGAAGCTTTCTTT. The rearrangement uses TRBV4-1 and TRBJ1-1; D is perhaps TRBD1 (6 bases). Trimming shortened V by 4 bases and J by 0 bases, and 12 bases separated the two germline ends. Germline V gene sequence: CDR1 MGHRA, CDR2 YSYEKL. The CDR3 runs 15 residues.

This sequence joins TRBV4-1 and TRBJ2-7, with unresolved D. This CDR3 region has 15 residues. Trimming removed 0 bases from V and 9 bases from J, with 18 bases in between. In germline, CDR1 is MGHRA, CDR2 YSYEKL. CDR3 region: CASSQDIKLVFSQYF. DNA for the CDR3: TGCGCCAGCAGCCAAGATATAAAATTAGTGTTTTCGCAGTACTTC.

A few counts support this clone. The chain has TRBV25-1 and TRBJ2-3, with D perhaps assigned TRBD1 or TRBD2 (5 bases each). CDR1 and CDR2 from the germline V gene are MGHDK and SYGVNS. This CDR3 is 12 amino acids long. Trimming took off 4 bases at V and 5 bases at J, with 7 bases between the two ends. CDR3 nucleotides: TGTGCCAGCAGTGGGGGGAGAGATACGCAGTATTTT. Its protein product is CASSGGRDTQYF.

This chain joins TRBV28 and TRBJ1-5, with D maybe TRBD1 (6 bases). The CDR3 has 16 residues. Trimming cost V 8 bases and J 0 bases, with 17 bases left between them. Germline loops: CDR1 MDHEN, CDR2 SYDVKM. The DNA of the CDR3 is TGTGCCAGCGCCCAGGGACACCGCAATAGCAATCAGCCCCAGCATTTT. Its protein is CASAQGHRNSNQPQHF.

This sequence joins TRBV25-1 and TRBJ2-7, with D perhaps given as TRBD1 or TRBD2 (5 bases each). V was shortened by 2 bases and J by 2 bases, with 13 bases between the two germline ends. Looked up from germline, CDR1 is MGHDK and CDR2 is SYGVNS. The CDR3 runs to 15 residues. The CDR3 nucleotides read TGTGCCAGCAGTGAAGGGGGAAGAAACCCCTACGAGCAGTACTTC. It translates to CASSEGGRNPYEQYF.

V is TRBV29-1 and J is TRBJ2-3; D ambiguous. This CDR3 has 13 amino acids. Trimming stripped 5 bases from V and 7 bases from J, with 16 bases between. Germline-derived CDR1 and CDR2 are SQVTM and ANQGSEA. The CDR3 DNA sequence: TGCAGCGTTTATTTGACCATGACCTATACGCAGTATTTT. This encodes CSVYLTMTYTQYF.